This T cell receptor beta chain was captured by sequencing in a study of early T cells in non-severe SARS-CoV-2 infection. In germline, CDR1 is SNHLY, CDR2 FYNNEI. The CDR3 totals 14 residues. The junction had 5 bases not matched to a gene; V was cut back by 5 bases and J by 7 bases. From the 5' RACE reads, TCRdb called clonotypes with MiXCR, one entry per CDR3 protein. The sample shows 60,000 to 70,000 distinct CDR3 sequences, roughly 10% of them seen only once. The receptor comes from an adult who was a healthcare worker with PCR-confirmed SARS-CoV-2 infection or an uninfected control (not recorded which). The specimen was whole blood. The chain recombines TRBV2 with TRBJ1-1, with 12 bases matching TRBD1. The CDR3 protein is CASSRDRGRGEAFF. For the CDR3, the DNA is TGTGCCAGCAGTCGGGACAGGGGGCGTGGTGAAGCTTTCTTT.